This T cell receptor beta chain was found in a study of control samples from healthy donors and cancer patients. Sequenced by immunoSEQ multiplex PCR; TCRdb stores in-frame clones only, minus some. The sample holds some 120,000 clones, approximately 93% seen once. Germline V CDR1 and CDR2: SEHNR, FQNEAQ (reference sequence). This CDR3 region has 14 residues. V lost 5 bases, J lost 8 bases, and 4 bases stayed unmatched. The sample comprised blood. This sequence originates from a woman aged 18-35 years in good health. The rearrangement uses TRBV7-9 and TRBJ2-1; 12 bases match TRBD2. The CDR3 spells CASSPTSGSYEQFF. The CDR3 DNA reads as TGTGCCAGCAGCCCGACTAGCGGGAGCTATGAGCAGTTCTTC.